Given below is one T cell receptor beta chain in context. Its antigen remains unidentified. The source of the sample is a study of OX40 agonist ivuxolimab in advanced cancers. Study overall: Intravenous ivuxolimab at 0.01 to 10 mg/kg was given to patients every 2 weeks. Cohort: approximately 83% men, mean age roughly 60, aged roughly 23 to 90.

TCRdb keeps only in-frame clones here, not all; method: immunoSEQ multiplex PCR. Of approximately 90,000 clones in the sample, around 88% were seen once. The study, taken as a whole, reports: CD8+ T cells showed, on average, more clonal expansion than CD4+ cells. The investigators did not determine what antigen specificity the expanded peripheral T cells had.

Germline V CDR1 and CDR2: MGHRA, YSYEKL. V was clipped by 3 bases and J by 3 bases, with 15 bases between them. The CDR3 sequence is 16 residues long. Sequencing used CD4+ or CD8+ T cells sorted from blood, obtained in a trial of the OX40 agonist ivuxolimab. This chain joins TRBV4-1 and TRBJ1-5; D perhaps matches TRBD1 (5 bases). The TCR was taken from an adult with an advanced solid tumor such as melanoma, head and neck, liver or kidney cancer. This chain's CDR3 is CASSQPGRGVNQPQHF. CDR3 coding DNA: TGCGCCAGCAGCCAGCCTGGTAGGGGAGTCAATCAGCCCCAGCATTTT.